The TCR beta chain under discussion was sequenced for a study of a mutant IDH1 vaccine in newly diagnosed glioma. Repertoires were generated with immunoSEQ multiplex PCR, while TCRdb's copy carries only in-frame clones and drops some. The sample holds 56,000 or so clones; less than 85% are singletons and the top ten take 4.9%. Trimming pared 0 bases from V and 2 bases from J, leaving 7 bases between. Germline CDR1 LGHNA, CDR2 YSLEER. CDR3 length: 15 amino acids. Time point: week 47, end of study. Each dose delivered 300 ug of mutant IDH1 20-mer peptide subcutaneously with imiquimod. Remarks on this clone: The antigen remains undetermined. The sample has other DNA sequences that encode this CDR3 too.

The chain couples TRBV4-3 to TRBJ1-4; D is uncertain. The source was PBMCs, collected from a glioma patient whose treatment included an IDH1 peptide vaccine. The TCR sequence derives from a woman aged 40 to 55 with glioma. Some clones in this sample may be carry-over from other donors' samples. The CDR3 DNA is TGCGCCAGCAGCCAAGATCGGGCGACTAATGAAAAACTGTTTTTT. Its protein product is CASSQDRATNEKLFF.